This record covers a single T cell receptor (beta chain). Its antigen is not identified. Here immunoSEQ multiplex PCR was the method, and the copy in TCRdb shows in-frame clones only, minus some. The sample lists over 400,000 clones, 90% occurring once. Treatment of the sample: roughly 19 received Ad26.COV2.S at low or high dose, single or two shots; 5 received placebo; per-sample allocation not given. The investigators took samples on day 63 after the first vaccine or placebo injection. It was Wuhan-strain SARS-CoV-2 spike that the Ad26 vaccine vector expressed. V was trimmed by 3 bases and J by 0 bases, leaving 13 bases between them. The CDR3 length is 15 residues. Germline V lookup: CDR1 SGDLS, CDR2 YYNGEE. These data originate in a study of Ad26.COV2.S vaccination and SARS-CoV-2 variants. About the study: As a participant in COV1001, the donor was in the Ad26.COV2.S trial arm.

Whole-study results and caveats: TCR breadth and depth estimates may have understated total T cell responses.

The chain recombines TRBV9 with TRBJ2-7; possible D gene TRBD2, 6 bases. The clonotype was recovered from a person between 18 and 65 years old who received the Ad26.COV2.S COVID-19 vaccine or a placebo. Material: peripheral blood, obtained in a trial of Ad26.COV2.S vaccine versus placebo. CDR3 coding DNA: TGTGCCAGCAGCGCCACTAGCCGACCCTCCTACGAGCAGTACTTC. Residues: CASSATSRPSYEQYF.